The 19 T cell receptor beta chains below were found in one sample sequenced in a study of identical twins. TCRdb processed the 5' RACE reads anew with MiXCR; each CDR3 protein has one entry. The repertoire holds fewer than 800,000 distinct CDR3 sequences, about 7.1% seen once, with 1.6% in the top ten. This same sample was also taken into another study, of yellow fever vaccine responses in identical twins.

The sample consisted of PBMCs. These TCRs come from a woman under 30 in good health.

This clonotype was seen many times. This sequence joins TRBV9 and TRBJ2-2; the D gene is possibly TRBD2 (6 bases). The V end lost 0 bases, the J end lost 4 bases, and 10 bases lay between the germline ends. This CDR3 contains 15 residues. Germline CDR1 reads SGDLS; CDR2 reads YYNGEE. The CDR3 nucleotides are TGTGCCAGCAGCGTAGGCAGGGAGGTCACCGGGGAGCTGTTTTTT. Its protein is CASSVGREVTGELFF.

V usage is TRBV11-2 and J usage is TRBJ2-2; D tentatively fits TRBD1 or TRBD2 (5 bases each). The CDR3 has 15 amino acids. The germline V gene encodes CDR1 SGHAT and CDR2 FQNNGV. V was trimmed by 2 bases and J by 4 bases, leaving 11 bases between them. CDR3 nucleotide sequence: TGTGCCAGCAGCTTACGGGACCCCGCCACCGGGGAGCTGTTTTTT. It is translated as CASSLRDPATGELFF.

This clonotype was observed a few times. Written as DNA, the CDR3 is TGTGCCAGCAGCGAGACAGGGGGATTGGAGACCCAGTACTTC. Its translation: CASSETGGLETQYF. The rearrangement joins TRBV6-1 to TRBJ2-5, with 9 nucleotides matching TRBD1. This CDR3 region has 14 residues. V was pared by 6 bases and J by 5 bases, with 7 bases of the junction left unmatched. The germline gives CDR1 MNHNS, CDR2 SASEGT.

This clonotype has ten or more counts. The rearrangement uses TRBV7-8 and TRBJ2-1; possible D gene TRBD2, 6 bases. In germline, CDR1 is SGHVS, CDR2 FQNEAQ. The CDR3 length is 15 residues. Trimming stripped 2 bases from V and 5 bases from J, with 13 bases between. CDR3 region: CASSLSTGENNEQFF. The CDR3 region has the DNA TGTGCCAGCAGCTTAAGTACGGGAGAGAACAATGAGCAGTTCTTC. The whole variable domain, filled in from reference TRBV7-8 and TRBJ2-1, reads GAGVSQSPRYKVAKRGQDVALRCDPISGHVSLFWYQQALGQGPEFLTYFQNEAQLDKSGLPSDRFFAERPEGSVSTLKIQRTQQEDSAVYLCASSLSTGENNEQFFGPGTRLTVL.

This clonotype has a handful of counts. The chain employs TRBV27 and TRBJ2-1, with TRBD1 matching over 8 bases. Germline CDR1 MNHEY, CDR2 SMNVEV (reference sequence). The CDR3 length is 17 residues. V was clipped by 6 bases and J by 4 bases; unmatched bases: 14. The DNA for the CDR3 is TGTGCCAGCAGCTTTACCCGGACAGGGACATTATACAATGAGCAGTTCTTC. Its protein is CASSFTRTGTLYNEQFF.

The chain employs TRBV29-1 and TRBJ2-7; 9 bases fit TRBD1. Germline V gene lookup returns CDR1 SQVTM and CDR2 ANQGSEA. CDR3 length equals 15 residues. The V gene end was trimmed by 3 bases and the J gene end by 2 bases; junction bases not matched to a gene: 8. In nucleotides, the CDR3 is TGCAGCGTTGAGGGGCCCGGGACAGGGCCCTACGAGCAGTACTTC. The encoded protein is CSVEGPGTGPYEQYF.

This clonotype was seen a handful of times. The genes are TRBV5-1 and TRBJ1-2; D may be TRBD1 (6 bases). Germline CDR1 and CDR2: SGHRS and YFSETQ. The CDR3 sequence is 13 residues long. V was cut by 5 bases and J by 12 bases, with 20 bases left in between. The DNA for the CDR3 is TGCGCCAGCAGAGACAGGAAGGAGACCTGGCACACCTTC. It specifies CASRDRKETWHTF.

V usage is TRBV7-9 and J usage is TRBJ1-6; D is undetermined. The CDR3 sequence is 14 residues long. The germline V gene encodes CDR1 SEHNR and CDR2 FQNEAQ (reference sequence). The V gene lost 7 bases and the J gene lost 8 bases, with 15 bases spanning the gap. The CDR3: CASTSEAADSPLHF. For the CDR3, the DNA is TGTGCCAGCACCTCGGAGGCGGCGGATTCACCCCTCCACTTT.

This clonotype was recorded many times. The rearrangement uses TRBV10-3 and TRBJ2-1, with D possibly being TRBD1 (6 bases). Germline CDR1 and CDR2: ENHRY and SYGVKD. Trimming removed 3 bases at V and 6 bases at J, with 15 bases between. The CDR3 is 15 amino acids. DNA of the CDR3: TGTGCCATCAGTGATAGGCAGGGGAGAGGCAATGAGCAGTTCTTC. It codes for CAISDRQGRGNEQFF.

The chain recombines TRBV5-6 with TRBJ2-7; the match to TRBD1 covers 7 bases. The V and J ends lost 8 bases and 4 bases, in that order; junction bases with no gene match: 12. The CDR3 runs to 14 residues. Germline-derived CDR1 and CDR2 are SGHDT and YYEEEE. In nucleotides, the CDR3 is TGTGCCAGTTTTATCGGACAGGATCAGTACGAGCAGTACTTC. It encodes CASFIGQDQYEQYF.

Only a few counts were recorded for this clonotype. The V gene is TRBV11-2, the J gene TRBJ2-3; D gene ambiguous. Germline V gene data show CDR1 as SGHAT and CDR2 as FQNNGV. Trimming removed 5 bases from V and 4 bases from J, with 10 bases in between. The CDR3 has 13 amino acids. CDR3 in amino acids: CASSNDYPDTQYF. Written as DNA, the CDR3 is TGTGCCAGCAGCAACGATTACCCAGATACGCAGTATTTT.

This clonotype was observed a few times. The chain uses TRBV10-3 and TRBJ2-3, with TRBD2 matching over 11 bases. V lost 0 bases to trimming and J lost 8 bases; unmatched junction nucleotides: 7. The germline gives CDR1 ENHRY, CDR2 SYGVKD. The CDR3 is made up of 16 amino acids. The DNA of the CDR3 is TGTGCCATCAGTGAGTCAACTAGCGGGGGTGAGGGTACGCAGTATTTT. Amino acids: CAISESTSGGEGTQYF.

This clonotype was seen a handful of times. The chain combines TRBV6-2 or TRBV6-3 with TRBJ2-1; tentative D call: TRBD1 (6 bases). The CDR3 sequence is 13 residues long. Germline CDR1 MNHEY, CDR2 SVGEGT. The V end lost 2 bases, the J end lost 8 bases, and 10 bases lay between the germline ends. CDR3 amino acids: CASSYPHRDEQFF. Written as DNA, the CDR3 is TGTGCCAGCAGTTACCCTCACAGGGATGAGCAGTTCTTC.

This clonotype appeared a few times. The genes are TRBV18 and TRBJ1-1; D might be TRBD1 (5 bases). The V and J ends lost 0 bases and 3 bases respectively, with 11 bases between them. CDR1 is KGHSH and CDR2 is LQKENI in the germline V gene. The CDR3 extends over 15 amino acids. The CDR3 protein is CASSPPQGRDTEAFF. The CDR3 DNA follows: TGTGCCAGCTCACCACCTCAGGGTCGGGACACTGAAGCTTTCTTT. Together with reference TRBV18 and TRBJ1-1, the CDR3 gives the full variable domain: NAGVMQNPRHLVRRRGQEARLRCSPMKGHSHVYWYRQLPEEGLKFMVYLQKENIIDESGMPKERFSAEFPKEGPSILRIQQVVRGDSAAYFCASSPPQGRDTEAFFGQGTRLTVV.

The V gene is TRBV3-1, the J gene TRBJ1-6; the D is unclear. CDR1 is LGHDT and CDR2 is YNNKEL in the germline V gene (reference sequence). This CDR3 comprises 15 residues. The ends were cut back, 7 bases at V and 9 bases at J, with 19 bases in the middle. This CDR3 is CASTHQTERTSPLHF. The CDR3 coding sequence is TGTGCCAGCACCCACCAGACGGAAAGGACTTCACCCCTCCACTTT.

This clonotype was picked up many times. The V and J genes are TRBV29-1 and TRBJ2-1; 10 nucleotides agree with TRBD2. CDR3 length: 17 residues. The J segment lost 3 bases and the V segment lost 7 bases, leaving 15 bases of the junction unmatched. CDR1 and CDR2 from the germline V gene are SQVTM and ANQGSEA. The CDR3 DNA is TGCAGCGCCCGGGGTCTAGCGGGAGTTACGGGCTACAATGAGCAGTTCTTC. Translating it yields CSARGLAGVTGYNEQFF.

This clonotype was detected many times. The chain recombines TRBV12-3 or TRBV12-4 with TRBJ1-4; 9 nucleotides line up with TRBD1. The CDR3 has 16 residues. After removal of 6 bases from V and 10 bases from J, the junction contained 15 bases not matched to a gene. CDR3 coding DNA: TGTGCCAGCAGCATAGCGCCGGGACAGGGCCTTCCAAAACTGTTTTTT. Its translation is CASSIAPGQGLPKLFF.

J is TRBJ2-7 and V is TRBV27; maybe TRBD2 (6 bases). V was cut by 6 bases and J by 2 bases, with 17 bases left in between. The germline gives CDR1 MNHEY, CDR2 SMNVEV (reference sequence). The CDR3 runs to 15 residues. In DNA form, the CDR3 reads TGTGCCAGCAGCTCCCTCGGAGGGAAACCCTACGAGCAGTACTTC. It translates to CASSSLGGKPYEQYF.

This clonotype was recorded at least ten times. The gene calls are TRBV10-2 and TRBJ1-2; no clear D. Germline V gene sequence: CDR1 WSHSY, CDR2 SAAADI. The CDR3 contains 14 residues. The V and J ends lost 0 bases and 7 bases respectively, with 12 bases between them. The chain's CDR3 is CASSESGSVAGYTF. The CDR3 nucleotides read TGCGCCAGCAGTGAGTCGGGCTCCGTCGCTGGCTACACCTTC.